This T cell receptor (beta chain) stems from a study of T cells in tuberculosis. The overall study: Sequenced TCRs come from CD1B-GMM tetramer-binding T cells.

General study points: Some low-affinity tetramer-binding T cells may be absent from this sample.

After thawing and overnight rest, PBMC were stained with GMM-loaded CD1B tetramer, viability dye and anti-CD3 for sorting. CD1B tetramers were loaded with Rhodococcus equi-derived C32 glucose monomycolate. CD14-expressing monocytes were removed from PBMC before cryopreservation and sorting. Each donor contributed roughly 92,000 sorted tetramer-negative cells. The method was immunoSEQ multiplex PCR; TCRdb's version includes in-frame clones alone and lacks a portion of them. This sample yields more than 70,000 clones, of which roughly 93% are seen a single time; over 1.5% belongs to the top ten. With 2 bases clipped from V and 0 bases from J, the junction kept 12 bases outside the gene matches. Germline assignment: CDR1 SGHRS and CDR2 YFSETQ. This CDR3 has 19 residues.

The sequenced sample was CD1b-GMM tetramer-negative cells sorted from PBMCs. This chain joins TRBV5-1 and TRBJ2-5; 11 bases match TRBD2. The TCR was taken from an adult woman with latent tuberculosis. The CDR3 is CASSLPKTRLAGYQETQYF. In DNA, the CDR3 is TGCGCCAGCAGCTTACCAAAAACTAGACTAGCGGGGTACCAAGAGACCCAGTACTTC.